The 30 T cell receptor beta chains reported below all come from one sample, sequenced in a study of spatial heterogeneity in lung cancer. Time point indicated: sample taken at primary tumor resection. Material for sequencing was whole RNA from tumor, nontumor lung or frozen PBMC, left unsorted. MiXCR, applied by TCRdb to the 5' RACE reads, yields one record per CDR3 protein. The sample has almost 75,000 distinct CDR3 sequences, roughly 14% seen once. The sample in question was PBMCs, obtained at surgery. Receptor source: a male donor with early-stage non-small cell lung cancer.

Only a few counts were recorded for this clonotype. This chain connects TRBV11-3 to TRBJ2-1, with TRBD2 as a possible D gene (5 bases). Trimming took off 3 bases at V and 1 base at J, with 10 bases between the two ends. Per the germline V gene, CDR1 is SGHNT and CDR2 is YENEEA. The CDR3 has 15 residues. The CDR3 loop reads CASSFIGLSYNEQFF. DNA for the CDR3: TGTGCCAGCAGCTTCATTGGACTGTCCTACAATGAGCAGTTCTTC.

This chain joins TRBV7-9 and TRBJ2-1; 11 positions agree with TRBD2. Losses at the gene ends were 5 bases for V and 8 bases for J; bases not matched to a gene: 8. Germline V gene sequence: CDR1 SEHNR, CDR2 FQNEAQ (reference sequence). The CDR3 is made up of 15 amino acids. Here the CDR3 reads CASSQTSGSVYEQFF. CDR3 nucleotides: TGTGCCAGCAGCCAAACTAGCGGGAGTGTATATGAGCAGTTCTTC.

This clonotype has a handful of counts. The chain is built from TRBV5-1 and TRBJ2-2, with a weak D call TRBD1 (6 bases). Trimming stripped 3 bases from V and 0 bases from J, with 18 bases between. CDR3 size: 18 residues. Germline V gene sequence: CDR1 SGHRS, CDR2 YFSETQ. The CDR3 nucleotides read TGCGCCAGCAGCTCCGCCTTTGGACAGTCAGCGAACACCGGGGAGCTGTTTTTT. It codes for CASSSAFGQSANTGELFF.

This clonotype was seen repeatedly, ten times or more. The CDR3: CSVAFSGQRGYTF. For the CDR3, the DNA is TGCAGCGTTGCGTTCTCTGGGCAGCGAGGCTACACCTTC. The chain uses TRBV29-1 and TRBJ1-2; no reliable D call. The germline gives CDR1 SQVTM, CDR2 ANQGSEA. The CDR3 consists of 13 residues. The V gene lost 4 bases and the J gene lost 8 bases, with 17 bases spanning the gap.

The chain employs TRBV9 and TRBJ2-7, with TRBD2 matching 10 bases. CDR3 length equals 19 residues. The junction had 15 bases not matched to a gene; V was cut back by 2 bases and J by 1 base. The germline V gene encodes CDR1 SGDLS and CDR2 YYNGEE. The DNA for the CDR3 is TGTGCCAGCAGCGTTGCATCAGAAGGTATACTAGCGGGATCCTACGAGCAGTACTTC. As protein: CASSVASEGILAGSYEQYF.

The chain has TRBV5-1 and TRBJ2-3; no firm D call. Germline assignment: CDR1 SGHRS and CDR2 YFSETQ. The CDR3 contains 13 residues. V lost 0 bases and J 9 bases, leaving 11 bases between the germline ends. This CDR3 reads CASSLARVGTQYF. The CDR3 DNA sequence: TGCGCCAGCAGCTTGGCCCGGGTCGGGACGCAGTATTTT.

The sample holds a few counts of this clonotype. The DNA of the CDR3 is TGCAGCACCCTAGCGGGAGTGGCAGATACGCAGTATTTT. Translating gives CSTLAGVADTQYF. The V call is TRBV29-1, the J call TRBJ2-3; 10 nucleotides match TRBD2. The CDR3 contains 13 residues. In germline, CDR1 is SQVTM, CDR2 ANQGSEA. V lost 8 bases to trimming and J lost 4 bases; unmatched junction nucleotides: 6.

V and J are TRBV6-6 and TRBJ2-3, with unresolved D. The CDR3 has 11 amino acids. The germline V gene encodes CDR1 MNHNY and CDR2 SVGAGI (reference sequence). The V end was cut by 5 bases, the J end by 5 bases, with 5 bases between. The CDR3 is CASSPLDTQYF. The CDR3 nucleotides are TGTGCCAGCAGTCCCCTAGATACGCAGTATTTT.

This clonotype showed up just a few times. The CDR3 DNA reads TGTGCCAGCAGTGCTCCCGCTAACGGCTACGAGCAGTACTTC. Translated: CASSAPANGYEQYF. The V call is TRBV27, the J call TRBJ2-7; D remains ambiguous. The length of the CDR3 is 14 residues. CDR1 and CDR2 (germline): MNHEY, SMNVEV (reference sequence). Trimming removed 5 bases from V and 3 bases from J, with 14 bases in between.

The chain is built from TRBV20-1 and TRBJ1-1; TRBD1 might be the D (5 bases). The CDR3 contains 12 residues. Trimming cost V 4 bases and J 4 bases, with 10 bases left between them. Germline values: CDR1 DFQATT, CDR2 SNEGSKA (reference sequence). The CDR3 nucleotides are TGCAGTGCTAAGCGGGACCCCACTGAAGCTTTCTTT. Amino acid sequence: CSAKRDPTEAFF.

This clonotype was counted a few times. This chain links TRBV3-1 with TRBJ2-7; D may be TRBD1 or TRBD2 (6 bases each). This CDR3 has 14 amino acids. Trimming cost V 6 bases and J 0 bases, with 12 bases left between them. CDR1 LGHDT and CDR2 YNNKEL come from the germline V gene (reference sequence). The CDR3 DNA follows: TGTGCCAGCAGGGACAGCGGGTCCTCCTACGAGCAGTACTTC. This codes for CASRDSGSSYEQYF.

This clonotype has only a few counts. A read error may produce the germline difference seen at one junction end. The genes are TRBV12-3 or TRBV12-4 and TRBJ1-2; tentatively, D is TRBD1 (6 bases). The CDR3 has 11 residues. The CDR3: CASRDLQGSAF. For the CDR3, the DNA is TGTGCCAGCAGAGACCTACAGGGATCGGCCTTC.

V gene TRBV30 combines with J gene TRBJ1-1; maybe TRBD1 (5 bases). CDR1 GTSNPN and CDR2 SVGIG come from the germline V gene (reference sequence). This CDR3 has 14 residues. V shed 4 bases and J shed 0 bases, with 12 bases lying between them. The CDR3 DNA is TGTGCCTGGACCGGTAGGACAATGAACACTGAAGCTTTCTTT. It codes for CAWTGRTMNTEAFF.

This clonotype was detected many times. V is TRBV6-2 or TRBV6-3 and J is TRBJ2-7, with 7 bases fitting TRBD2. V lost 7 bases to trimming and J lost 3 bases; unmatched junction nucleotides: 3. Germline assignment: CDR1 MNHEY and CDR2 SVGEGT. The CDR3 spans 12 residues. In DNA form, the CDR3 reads TGTGCCAGCACCTCGGGGGGCTACGAGCAGTACTTC. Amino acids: CASTSGGYEQYF.

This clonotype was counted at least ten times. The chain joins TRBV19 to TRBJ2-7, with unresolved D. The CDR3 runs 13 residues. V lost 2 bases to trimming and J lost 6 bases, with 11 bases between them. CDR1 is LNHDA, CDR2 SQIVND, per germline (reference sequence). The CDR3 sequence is CASSINAPGEQYF. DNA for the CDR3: TGTGCCAGTAGTATAAACGCGCCCGGCGAGCAGTACTTC.

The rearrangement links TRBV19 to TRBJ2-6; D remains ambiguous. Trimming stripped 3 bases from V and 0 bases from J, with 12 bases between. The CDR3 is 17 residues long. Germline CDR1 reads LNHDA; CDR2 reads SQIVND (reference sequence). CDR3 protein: CASSIGPTLSGANVLTF. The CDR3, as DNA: TGTGCCAGTAGTATCGGCCCTACTCTCTCTGGGGCCAACGTCCTGACTTTC.

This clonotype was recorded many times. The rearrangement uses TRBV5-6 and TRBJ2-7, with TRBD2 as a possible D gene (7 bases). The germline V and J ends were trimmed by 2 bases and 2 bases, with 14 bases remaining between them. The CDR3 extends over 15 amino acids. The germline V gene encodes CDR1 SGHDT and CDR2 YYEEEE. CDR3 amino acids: CASSFWGAGAYEQYF. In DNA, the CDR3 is TGTGCCAGCAGCTTTTGGGGGGCGGGAGCCTACGAGCAGTACTTC.

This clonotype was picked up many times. The CDR3 loop reads CASSPLPSGRTEQYF. Here the CDR3 DNA reads TGTGCCAGCAGTCCCCTACCGAGCGGGAGGACCGAGCAGTACTTC. This rearrangement joins TRBV27 to TRBJ2-7; 9 bases fit TRBD2. Losses at the gene ends were 5 bases for V and 6 bases for J; bases not matched to a gene: 11. Germline assignment: CDR1 MNHEY and CDR2 SMNVEV (reference sequence). This CDR3 is 15 amino acids long.

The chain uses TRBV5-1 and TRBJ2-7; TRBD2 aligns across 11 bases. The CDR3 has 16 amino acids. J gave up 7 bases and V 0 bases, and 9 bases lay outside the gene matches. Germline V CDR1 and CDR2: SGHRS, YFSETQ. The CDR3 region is CASSLEIAGGPGEQYF. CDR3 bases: TGCGCCAGCAGCTTGGAAATAGCGGGAGGGCCGGGAGAGCAGTACTTC.

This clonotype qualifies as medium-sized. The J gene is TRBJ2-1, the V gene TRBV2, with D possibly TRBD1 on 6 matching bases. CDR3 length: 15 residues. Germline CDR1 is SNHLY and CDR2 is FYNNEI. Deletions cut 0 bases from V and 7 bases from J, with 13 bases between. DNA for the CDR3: TGTGCCAGCAGTGAAGCACAGGGCTACGGTAATGAGCAGTTCTTC. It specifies CASSEAQGYGNEQFF.

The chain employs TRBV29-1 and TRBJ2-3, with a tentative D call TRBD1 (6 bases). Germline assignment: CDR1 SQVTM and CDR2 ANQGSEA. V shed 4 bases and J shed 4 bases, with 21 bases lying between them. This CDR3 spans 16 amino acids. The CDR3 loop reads CSVGPGVTGSADTQYF. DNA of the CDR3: TGCAGCGTTGGTCCTGGGGTCACAGGGTCGGCAGATACGCAGTATTTT.

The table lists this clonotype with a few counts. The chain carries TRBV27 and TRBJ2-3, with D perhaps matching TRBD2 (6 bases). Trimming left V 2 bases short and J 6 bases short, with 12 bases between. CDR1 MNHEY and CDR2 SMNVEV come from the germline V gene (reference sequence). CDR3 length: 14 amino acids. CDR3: CASSLELADDTQYF. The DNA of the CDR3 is TGTGCCAGCAGTTTAGAACTAGCCGACGATACGCAGTATTTT.

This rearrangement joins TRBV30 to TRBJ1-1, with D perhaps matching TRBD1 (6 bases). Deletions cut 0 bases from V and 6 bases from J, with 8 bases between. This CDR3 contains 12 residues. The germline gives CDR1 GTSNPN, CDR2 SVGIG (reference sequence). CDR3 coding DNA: TGTGCCTGGAGTGTCGGGGGCCCTGAAGCTTTCTTT. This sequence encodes CAWSVGGPEAFF.

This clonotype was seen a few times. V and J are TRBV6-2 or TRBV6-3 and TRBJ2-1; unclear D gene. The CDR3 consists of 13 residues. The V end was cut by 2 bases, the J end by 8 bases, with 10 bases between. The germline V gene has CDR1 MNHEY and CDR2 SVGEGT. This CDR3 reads CASSYGYWDEQFF. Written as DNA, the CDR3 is TGTGCCAGCAGTTACGGATACTGGGATGAGCAGTTCTTC.

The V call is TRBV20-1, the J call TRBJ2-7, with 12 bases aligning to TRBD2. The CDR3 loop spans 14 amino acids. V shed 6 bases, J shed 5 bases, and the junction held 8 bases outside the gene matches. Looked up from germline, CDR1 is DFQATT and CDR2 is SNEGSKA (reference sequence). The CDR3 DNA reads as TGCAGTGCCATGACTAGCGGGAGCCTCAACGAGCAGTACTTC. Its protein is CSAMTSGSLNEQYF.

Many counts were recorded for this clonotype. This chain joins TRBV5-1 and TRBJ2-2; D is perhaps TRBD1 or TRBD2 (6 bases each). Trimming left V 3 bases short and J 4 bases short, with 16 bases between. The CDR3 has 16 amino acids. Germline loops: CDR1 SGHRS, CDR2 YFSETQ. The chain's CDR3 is CASSSAGGPITGELFF. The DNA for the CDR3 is TGCGCCAGCAGCTCGGCCGGGGGCCCTATCACCGGGGAGCTGTTTTTT. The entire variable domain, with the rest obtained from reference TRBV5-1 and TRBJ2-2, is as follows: KAGVTQTPRYLIKTRGQQVTLSCSPISGHRSVSWYQQTPGQGLQFLFEYFSETQRNKGNFPGRFSGRQFSNSRSEMNVSTLELGDSALYLCASSSAGGPITGELFFGEGSRLTVL.

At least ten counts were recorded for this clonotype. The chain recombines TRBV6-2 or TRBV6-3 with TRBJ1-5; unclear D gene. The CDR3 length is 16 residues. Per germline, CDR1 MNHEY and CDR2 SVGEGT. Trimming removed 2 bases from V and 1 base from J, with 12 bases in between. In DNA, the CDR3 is TGTGCCAGCAGTTACGTTGCGGGATTAAGCAATCAGCCCCAGCATTTT. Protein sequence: CASSYVAGLSNQPQHF.

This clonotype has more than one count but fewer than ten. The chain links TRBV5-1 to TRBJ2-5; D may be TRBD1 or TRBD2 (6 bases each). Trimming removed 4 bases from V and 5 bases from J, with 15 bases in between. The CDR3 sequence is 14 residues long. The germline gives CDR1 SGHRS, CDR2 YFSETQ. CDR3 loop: CASSPGAPSETQYF. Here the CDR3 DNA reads TGCGCCAGCAGCCCGGGGGCTCCGTCGGAGACCCAGTACTTC.

CDR3 in DNA: TGTGCCAGCACACTTTCCACGGACACCTCACCCCTCCACTTT. This codes for CASTLSTDTSPLHF. The chain employs TRBV7-9 and TRBJ1-6, with a possible D match to TRBD1 (5 bases). This CDR3 has 14 amino acids. Germline CDR1 is SEHNR and CDR2 is FQNEAQ (reference sequence). The V end lost 7 bases, the J end lost 10 bases, and 17 bases lay between the germline ends.

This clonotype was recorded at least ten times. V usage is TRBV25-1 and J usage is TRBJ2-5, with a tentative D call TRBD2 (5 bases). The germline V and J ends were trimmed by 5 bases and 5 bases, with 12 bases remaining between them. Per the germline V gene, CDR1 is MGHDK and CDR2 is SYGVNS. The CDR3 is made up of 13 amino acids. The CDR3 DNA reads TGTGCCAGCAGTAGCACCGGGGTGGAGACCCAGTACTTC. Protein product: CASSSTGVETQYF.